This T cell receptor (beta chain) was sequenced during a study of T cells expressing NK-cell markers. Across the study: Source material for TCR beta repertoires consisted of sorted CD3+CD56+NKG2C+, CD3+CD56+NKG2C- and CD3+CD56-NKG2C+ T cells. General observations from the study: One observes that, in several donors, these clonotypes were also the leading ones within the CD3+CD56-NKG2C+ fraction. Nothing established the HCMV specificity of expanded NKG2C+ T cell clones.

TCRdb reworked the 5' RACE reads into one entry per CDR3 protein, no DNA. The sample table sets out approximately 170,000 distinct CDR3 sequences. In the case of this clonotype: Antigen unknown.

The CDR3 length is 17 residues. Germline CDR1 and CDR2: LGHDT and YNNKEL (reference sequence). The chain links TRBV3-1 to TRBJ2-3; the TRBD2 assignment by TCRdb is unverifiable without DNA. Sequencing was done on a sample of blood T cells: a sorted CD56 or NKG2C T cell subset, CD4+ or CD8+ T cells, or bulk PBMC T cells (not recorded which). The TCR originated in a man aged 18 to 69 in good health. The CDR3 loop is CASSPRGSGGVGDTQYF.